This T cell receptor beta chain emerged from a study of molecular identifiers for immune sequencing clone quantification (dated by TCRdb to the late 2010s). For context, the study as a whole: For a replicate experiment, RNA from around 20,000 or 100,000 naive CD8 T cells was divided into five aliquots, of which four were sequenced. CD8 T cells were used in a methods study to benchmark molecular-identifier clustering-based TCR repertoire sequencing (MIDCIRS) and TCR RNA copy counting.

Points the paper makes about the study in general: When barcode sub-clustering was left out, chimeric consensus sequences inflated TCR diversity, with chimeras reaching as high as 47%. Modeling estimated about three recovered TCR RNA copies per cell, compared with about 10 by digital PCR, which implies roughly 30% capture efficiency. Highly expanded clone sizes could be underestimated if identical TCR molecules share a barcode. Spiked-in Jurkat TCR RNA equal to a single cell's worth was reported to be detectable even within 1,100,000 naive CD8 T cells. Naive libraries contained spiked-in Jurkat TCR RNA (roughly ten copies' worth), which is not part of the donor repertoire. In CMV-specific effector cells, clones with more than 20 RNA copies contained over 99% of molecules, whereas in naive cells such clones contained under 1% of molecules.

Libraries of naive CD8 T cells were built from around 20,000 to 990,000 sorted cells, with 10%, 30% or 50% of the purified RNA used. Naive CD8 T cells, defined as CD8+CD4-CCR7+CD45RA+, were FACS-sorted into RLT Plus buffer on a BD FACSAria II. Around 10 TCR copies' worth of Jurkat RNA were spiked into roughly 17,000-1,100,000 naive CD8 T cell samples to test detection sensitivity. CD8 T cells were enriched with RosetteSep CD8+ T Cell Enrichment Cocktail and Ficoll-Paque, followed by ACK red cell lysis. The CDR1 and CDR2 encoded by the germline V gene (reference sequence) are DFQATT and SNEGSKA. Including the terminal cysteine and phenylalanine, the CDR3 comprises 10 residues. Just CDR3 DNA is preserved here, 30 bases in frame from base 1. V gives up 7 bases and J gives up 4 bases, and the segment between their germline ends measures 5 bases. Library preparation used PCR. Data came from a NextSeq 500. Bulk TCR libraries were generated as previously described, with the TCR primers listed in Table S5 used. Total RNA was purified with the Qiagen AllPrep DNA/RNA kit. Reads from multiple sequencing runs of the same library were pooled before analysis. The study's own analysis went as follows. Reads were retained only if the reads had an exact TCR constant sequence, and the retained reads were trimmed to 150 nt and grouped according to their 12-nt molecular barcodes. Reads inside each barcode group were sub-clustered using a 15% Levenshtein threshold, and a quality-weighted consensus sequence was constructed for each RNA molecule. Non-functional sequences were removed, as were lower-count sequences one edit away from another. Barcode sub-clusters with fewer than 20% of the maximum read count were removed, based on fitting two negative binomial distributions. TCRdb ran its own pipeline on the public reads, namely fastp trimming at Q25 and MiXCR clone calling, and kept in-frame beta chains. Rows merge per CDR3 protein into single entries with the most common DNA and genes. The V and J calls and clone size are TCRdb's, not the authors'. The sample table shows some 590,000 distinct CDR3 sequences, and around 25% are seen once. Of the sample, about 0.8% falls within the top ten clones.

A word on this clonotype: Its antigen is not yet known. Qualities for individual bases were not recorded, and no much larger clone is one base off.

Sequenced input: naive CD8+ T cells from blood, with Jurkat cell RNA spiked in. The sample's cell subset or site label is to be understood as: FACS-sorted CD8+CD4-CCR7+CD45RA+ naive T cells. This sequence originates from a human donor in good health. Some libraries in this study had Jurkat cell RNA spiked in. The sequence links TRBV20-1 to TRBJ2-1; the D gene cannot be resolved reliably. In nucleotide form, the sequence is TGCAGTGTAAGGTACAATGAGCAGTTCTTC. Its protein product is CSVRYNEQFF.